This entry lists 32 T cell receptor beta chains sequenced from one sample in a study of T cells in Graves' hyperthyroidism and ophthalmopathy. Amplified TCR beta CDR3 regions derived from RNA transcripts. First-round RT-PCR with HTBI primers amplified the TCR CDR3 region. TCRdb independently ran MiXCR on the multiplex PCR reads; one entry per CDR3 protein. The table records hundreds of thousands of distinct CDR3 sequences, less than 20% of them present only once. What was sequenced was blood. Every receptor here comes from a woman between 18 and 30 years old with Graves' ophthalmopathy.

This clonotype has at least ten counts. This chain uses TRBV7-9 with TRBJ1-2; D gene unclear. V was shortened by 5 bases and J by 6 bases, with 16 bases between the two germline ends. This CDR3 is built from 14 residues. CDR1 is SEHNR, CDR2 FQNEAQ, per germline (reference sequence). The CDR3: CASSPTVRMDGYTF. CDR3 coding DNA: TGTGCCAGCAGCCCGACGGTTAGAATGGATGGCTACACCTTC.

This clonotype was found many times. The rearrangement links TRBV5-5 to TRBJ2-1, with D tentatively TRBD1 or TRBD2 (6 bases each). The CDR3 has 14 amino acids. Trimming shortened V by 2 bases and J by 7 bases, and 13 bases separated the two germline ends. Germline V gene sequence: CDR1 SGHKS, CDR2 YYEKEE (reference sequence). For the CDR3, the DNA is TGTGCCAGCAGCTTCACCGGGGGCTATAATGAGCAGTTCTTC. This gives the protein CASSFTGGYNEQFF.

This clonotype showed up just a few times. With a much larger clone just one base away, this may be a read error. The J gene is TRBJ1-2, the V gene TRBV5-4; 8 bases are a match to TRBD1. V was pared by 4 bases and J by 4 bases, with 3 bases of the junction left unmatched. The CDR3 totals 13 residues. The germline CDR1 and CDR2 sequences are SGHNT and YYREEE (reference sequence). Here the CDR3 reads CASSQGQAYGYTF. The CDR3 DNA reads TGTGCCAGCAGCCAGGGACAGGCCTATGGCTACACCTTC.

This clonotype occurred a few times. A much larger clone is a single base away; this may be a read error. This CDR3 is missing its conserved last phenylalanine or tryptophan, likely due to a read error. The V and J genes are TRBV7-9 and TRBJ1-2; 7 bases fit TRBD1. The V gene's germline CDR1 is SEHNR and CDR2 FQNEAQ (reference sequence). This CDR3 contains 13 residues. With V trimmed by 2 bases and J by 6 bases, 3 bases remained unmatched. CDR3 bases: TGTGCCAGCAGCTTAACAGGGGAGAATGGCTACACCCTC. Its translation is CASSLTGENGYTL.

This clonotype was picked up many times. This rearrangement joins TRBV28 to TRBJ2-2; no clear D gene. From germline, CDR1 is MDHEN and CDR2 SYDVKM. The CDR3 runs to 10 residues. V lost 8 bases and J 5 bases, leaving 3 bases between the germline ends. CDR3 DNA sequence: TGTGCCAGCGGGACCGGGGAGCTGTTTTTT. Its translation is CASGTGELFF.

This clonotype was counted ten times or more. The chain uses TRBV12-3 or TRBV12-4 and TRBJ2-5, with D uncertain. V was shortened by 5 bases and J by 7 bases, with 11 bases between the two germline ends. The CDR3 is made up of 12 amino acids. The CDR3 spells CASSRASGTQYF. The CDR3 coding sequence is TGTGCCAGCAGTAGGGCGTCGGGGACCCAGTACTTC.

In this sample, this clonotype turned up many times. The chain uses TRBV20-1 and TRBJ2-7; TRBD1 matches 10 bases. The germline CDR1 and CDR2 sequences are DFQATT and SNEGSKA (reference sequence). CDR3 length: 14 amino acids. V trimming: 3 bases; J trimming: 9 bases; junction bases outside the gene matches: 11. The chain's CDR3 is CSASPSGTGVGQYF. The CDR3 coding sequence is TGCAGTGCTAGCCCCTCTGGGACAGGGGTCGGGCAGTACTTC.

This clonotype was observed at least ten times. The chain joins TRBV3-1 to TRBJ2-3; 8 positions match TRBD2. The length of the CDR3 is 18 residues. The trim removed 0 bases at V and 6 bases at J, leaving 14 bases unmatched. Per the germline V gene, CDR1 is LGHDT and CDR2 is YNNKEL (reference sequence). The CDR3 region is CASSQEGPRGDTHDTQYF. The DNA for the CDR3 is TGTGCCAGCAGCCAAGAGGGTCCGCGGGGGGATACTCACGATACGCAGTATTTT.

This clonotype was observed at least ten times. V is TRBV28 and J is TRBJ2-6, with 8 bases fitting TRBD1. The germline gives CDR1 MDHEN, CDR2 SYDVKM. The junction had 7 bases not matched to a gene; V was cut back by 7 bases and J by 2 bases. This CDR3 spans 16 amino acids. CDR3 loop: CASTLDRATGANVLTF. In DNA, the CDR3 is TGTGCCAGCACCCTGGACAGGGCAACTGGGGCCAACGTCCTGACTTTC.

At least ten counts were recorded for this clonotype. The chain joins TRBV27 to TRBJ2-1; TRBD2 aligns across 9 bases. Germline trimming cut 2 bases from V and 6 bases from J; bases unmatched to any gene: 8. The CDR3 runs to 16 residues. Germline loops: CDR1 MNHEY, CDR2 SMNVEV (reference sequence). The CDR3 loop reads CASSLVVAGVSNEQFF. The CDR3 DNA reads TGTGCCAGCAGTTTAGTGGTAGCGGGAGTCTCCAATGAGCAGTTCTTC.

CDR3 coding DNA: TGTGCCAGCAGTTTGGCAGGGCTCTCTAACTATGGCTACACCTTC. Encoded protein: CASSLAGLSNYGYTF. The V gene is TRBV27, the J gene TRBJ1-2; the D gene is possibly TRBD1 (5 bases). Trimming cost V 3 bases and J 0 bases, with 11 bases left between them. Germline V CDR1 and CDR2: MNHEY, SMNVEV (reference sequence). This CDR3 is 15 amino acids long.

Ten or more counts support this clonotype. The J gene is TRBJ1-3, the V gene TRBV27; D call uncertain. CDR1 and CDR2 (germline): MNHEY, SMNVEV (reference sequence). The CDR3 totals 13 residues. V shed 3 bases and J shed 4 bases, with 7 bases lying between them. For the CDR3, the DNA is TGTGCCAGCAGTTTTGAGCGGGGAAACACCATATATTTT. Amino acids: CASSFERGNTIYF.

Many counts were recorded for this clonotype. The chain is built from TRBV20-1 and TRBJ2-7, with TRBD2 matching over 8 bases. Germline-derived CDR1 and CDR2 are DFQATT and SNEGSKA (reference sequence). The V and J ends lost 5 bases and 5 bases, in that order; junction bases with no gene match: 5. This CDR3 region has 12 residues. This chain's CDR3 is CSAQSGSDEQYF. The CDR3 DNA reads TGCAGTGCTCAGAGCGGGAGCGACGAGCAGTACTTC.

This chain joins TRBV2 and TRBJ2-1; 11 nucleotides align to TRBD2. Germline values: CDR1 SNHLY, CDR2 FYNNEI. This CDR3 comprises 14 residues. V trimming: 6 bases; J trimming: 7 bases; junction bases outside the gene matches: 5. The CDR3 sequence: CASSATSGVNEQFF. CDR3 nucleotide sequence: TGTGCCAGCAGCGCGACTAGCGGGGTGAATGAGCAGTTCTTC.

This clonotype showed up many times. CDR3 coding DNA: TGCGCCAGCAGCTTGTTGATCGGGGGCGCCCCAGAGACCCAGTACTTC. Its translation: CASSLLIGGAPETQYF. The rearrangement links TRBV5-1 to TRBJ2-5; either TRBD1 or TRBD2 may fit D (6 bases each). The CDR3 has 16 residues. V was clipped by 1 base and J by 4 bases, with 17 bases between them. CDR1 and CDR2 from the germline V gene are SGHRS and YFSETQ.

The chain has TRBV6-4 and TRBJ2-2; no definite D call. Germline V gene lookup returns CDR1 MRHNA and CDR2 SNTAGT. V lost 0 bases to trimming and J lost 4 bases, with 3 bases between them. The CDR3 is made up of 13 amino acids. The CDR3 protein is CASSDSSTGELFF. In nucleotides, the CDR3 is TGTGCCAGCAGTGACTCTAGCACCGGGGAGCTGTTTTTT.

This CDR3 reads CASNDQGSGAKNIQYF. The CDR3 bases are TGTGCCAGCAATGACCAGGGTAGCGGGGCTAAAAACATTCAGTACTTC. The J gene is TRBJ2-4, the V gene TRBV28; TRBD2 aligns across 8 bases. This CDR3 spans 16 amino acids. Per the germline V gene, CDR1 is MDHEN and CDR2 is SYDVKM. The J segment lost 4 bases and the V segment lost 7 bases, leaving 12 bases of the junction unmatched.

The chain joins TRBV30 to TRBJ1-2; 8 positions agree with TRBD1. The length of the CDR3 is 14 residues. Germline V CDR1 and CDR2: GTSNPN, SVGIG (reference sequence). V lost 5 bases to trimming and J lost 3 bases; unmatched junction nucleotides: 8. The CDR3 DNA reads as TGTGCCTGGGATCACGGACAGGGCTACTATGGCTACACCTTC. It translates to CAWDHGQGYYGYTF.

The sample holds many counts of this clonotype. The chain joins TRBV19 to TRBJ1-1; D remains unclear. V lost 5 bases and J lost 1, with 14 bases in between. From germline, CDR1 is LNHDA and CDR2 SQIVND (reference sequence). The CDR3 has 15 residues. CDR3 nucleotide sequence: TGTGCCAGTAGTTCCTACAGCAGTGGGAACACTGAAGCTTTCTTT. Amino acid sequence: CASSSYSSGNTEAFF. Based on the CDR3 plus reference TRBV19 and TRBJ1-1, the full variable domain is DGGITQSPKYLFRKEGQNVTLSCEQNLNHDAMYWYRQDPGQGLRLIYYSQIVNDFQKGDIAEGYSVSREKKESFPLTVTSAQKNPTAFYLCASSSYSSGNTEAFFGQGTRLTVV.

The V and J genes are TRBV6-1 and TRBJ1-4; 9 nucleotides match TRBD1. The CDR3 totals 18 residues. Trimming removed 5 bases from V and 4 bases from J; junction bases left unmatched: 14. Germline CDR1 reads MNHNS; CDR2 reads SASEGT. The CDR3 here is CASSQRPGQGRGNEKLFF. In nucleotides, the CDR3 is TGTGCCAGCAGTCAACGTCCGGGACAGGGTAGAGGTAATGAAAAACTGTTTTTT.

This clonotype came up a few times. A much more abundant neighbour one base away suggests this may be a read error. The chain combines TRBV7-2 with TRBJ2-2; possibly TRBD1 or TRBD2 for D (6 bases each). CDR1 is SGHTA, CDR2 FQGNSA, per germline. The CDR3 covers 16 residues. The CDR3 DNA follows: TGTGCCAACAGCCGTTTCTGGGGGGCAGGCACCGGGGAGCTGTTTTTT. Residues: CANSRFWGAGTGELFF. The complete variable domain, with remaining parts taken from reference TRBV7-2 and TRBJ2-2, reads GAGVSQSPSNKVTEKGKDVELRCDPISGHTALYWYRQSLGQGLEFLIYFQGNSAPDKSGLPSDRFSAERTGGSVSTLTIQRTQQEDSAVYLCANSRFWGAGTGELFFGEGSRLTVL.

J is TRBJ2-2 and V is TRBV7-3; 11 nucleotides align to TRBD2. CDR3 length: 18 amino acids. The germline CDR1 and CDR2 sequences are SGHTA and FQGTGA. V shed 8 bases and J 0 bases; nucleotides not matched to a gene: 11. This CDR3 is CASGTLLAGATNTGELFF. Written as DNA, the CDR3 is TGTGCCAGCGGAACCCTACTAGCGGGGGCTACGAACACCGGGGAGCTGTTTTTT.

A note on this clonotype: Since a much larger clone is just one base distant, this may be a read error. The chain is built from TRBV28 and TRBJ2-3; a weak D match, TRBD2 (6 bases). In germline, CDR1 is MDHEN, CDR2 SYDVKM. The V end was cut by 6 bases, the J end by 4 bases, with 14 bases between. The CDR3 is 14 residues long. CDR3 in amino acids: CASSSGLEPDTQYF. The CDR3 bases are TGTGCCAGCAGCTCGGGACTCGAGCCAGATACGCAGTATTTT.

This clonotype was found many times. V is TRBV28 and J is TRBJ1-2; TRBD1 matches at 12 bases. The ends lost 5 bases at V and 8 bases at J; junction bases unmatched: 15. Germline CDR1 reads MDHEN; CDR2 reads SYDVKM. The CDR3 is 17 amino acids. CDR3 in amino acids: CASSTPTGTGGRGGYTF. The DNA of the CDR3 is TGTGCCAGCAGTACACCAACCGGGACAGGGGGCCGAGGAGGCTACACCTTC.

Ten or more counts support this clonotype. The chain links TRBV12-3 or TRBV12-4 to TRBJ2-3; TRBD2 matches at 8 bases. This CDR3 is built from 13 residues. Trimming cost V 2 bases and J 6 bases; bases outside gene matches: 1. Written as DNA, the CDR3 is TGTGCCAGCAGTTTACGGGGGGGCGATACGCAGTATTTT. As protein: CASSLRGGDTQYF.

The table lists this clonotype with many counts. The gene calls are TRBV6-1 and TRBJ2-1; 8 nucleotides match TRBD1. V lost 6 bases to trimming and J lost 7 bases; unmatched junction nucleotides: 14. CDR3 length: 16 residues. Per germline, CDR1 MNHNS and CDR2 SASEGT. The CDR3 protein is CASSSLERTGPNEQFF. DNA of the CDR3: TGTGCCAGCAGCTCACTCGAAAGGACAGGGCCGAATGAGCAGTTCTTC.

The CDR3 DNA reads TGTGCCACGGGGTTCGCGAACACCGGGGAGCTGTTTTTT. Its translation: CATGFANTGELFF. The chain carries TRBV28 and TRBJ2-2, with D possibly matching TRBD2 (5 bases). Germline CDR1 reads MDHEN; CDR2 reads SYDVKM. V shed 10 bases and J shed 0 bases, with 9 bases lying between them. The CDR3 is 13 residues long. The full variable domain, in which reference TRBV28 and TRBJ2-2 provide the parts outside the CDR3, is DVKVTQSSRYLVKRTGEKVFLECVQDMDHENMFWYRQDPGLGLRLIYFSYDVKMKEKGDIPEGYSVSREKKERFSLILESASTNQTSMYLCATGFANTGELFFGEGSRLTVL.

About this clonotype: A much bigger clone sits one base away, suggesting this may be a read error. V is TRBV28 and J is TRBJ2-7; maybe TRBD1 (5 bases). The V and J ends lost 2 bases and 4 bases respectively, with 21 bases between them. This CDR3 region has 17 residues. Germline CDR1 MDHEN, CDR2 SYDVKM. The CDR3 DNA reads TGTGCCAGCAGTTTACCACAGGTGGGGATATTCATTTACGAGCAGTACTTC. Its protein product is CASSLPQVGIFIYEQYF.

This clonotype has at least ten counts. The CDR3 DNA reads as TGTGCCAGCAGCCCCGGGGGGGGAGCCGAGCAGTACTTC. It codes for CASSPGGGAEQYF. This sequence joins TRBV7-2 and TRBJ2-7; 8 bases are a match to TRBD2. Trimming took 5 bases from V and 6 from J; bases not matched to a gene: 6. The CDR3 has 13 residues. Germline CDR1 and CDR2: SGHTA and FQGNSA.

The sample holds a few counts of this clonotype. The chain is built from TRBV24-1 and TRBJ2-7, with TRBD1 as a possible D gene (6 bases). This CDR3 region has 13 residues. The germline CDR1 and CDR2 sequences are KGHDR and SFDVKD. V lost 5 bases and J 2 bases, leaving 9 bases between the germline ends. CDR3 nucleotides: TGTGCCACCAGTGCCAGGGGCACCTACGAGCAGTACTTC. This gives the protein CATSARGTYEQYF.

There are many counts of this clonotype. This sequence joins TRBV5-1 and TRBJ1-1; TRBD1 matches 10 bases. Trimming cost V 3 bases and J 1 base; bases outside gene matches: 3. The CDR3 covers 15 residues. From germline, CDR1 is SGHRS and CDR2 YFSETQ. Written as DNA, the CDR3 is TGCGCCAGCAGCTCGGGACAGGGGCCGAACACTGAAGCTTTCTTT. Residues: CASSSGQGPNTEAFF.

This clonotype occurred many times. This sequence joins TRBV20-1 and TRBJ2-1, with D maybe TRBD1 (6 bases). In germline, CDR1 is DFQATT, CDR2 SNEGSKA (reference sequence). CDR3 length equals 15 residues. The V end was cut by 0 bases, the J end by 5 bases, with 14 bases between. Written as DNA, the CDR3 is TGCAGTGCTAGAGATCCGGGGACACCAAACAATGAGCAGTTCTTC. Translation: CSARDPGTPNNEQFF.